A single sample is the source of the 26 T cell receptor beta chains below, sequenced in a study of T-cell reconstitution after alpha-beta-depleted transplantation in children. It was with unique molecular identifiers that the TCRbeta library was prepared. TCRdb re-called the PCR reads with MiXCR, one entry per CDR3 protein. The sample shows hundreds of thousands of distinct CDR3 sequences, about an eighth of them seen only once. Sequencing was performed on PBMCs, taken before TCRalphabeta/CD19-depleted stem cell transplant. These receptors all stem from a girl aged 2 to 10 with congenital amegakaryocytic thrombocytopenia, due to receive a stem cell transplant.

In this sample, this clonotype turned up many times. The V call is TRBV5-1, the J call TRBJ1-1, with D uncertain. The CDR3 loop spans 13 amino acids. The V end was cut by 0 bases, the J end by 13 bases, with 16 bases between. Germline V gene sequence: CDR1 SGHRS, CDR2 YFSETQ. The CDR3 bases are TGCGCCAGCAGCTTGGTAGGACGTTCCAAGGTTTTCTTT. Protein: CASSLVGRSKVFF.

In its sample, this clonotype was seen a few times. A read error is possible here, since a much larger clone lies one base away. In nucleotides, the CDR3 is TGCGCCAGCAGCTTGACAGGGAACTACGAGCAGTACTTC. Translation: CASSLTGNYEQYF. This chain uses TRBV5-1 with TRBJ2-7; a possible D gene is TRBD1 (6 bases). The ends were cut back, 1 base at V and 3 bases at J, with 8 bases in the middle. CDR3 length: 13 amino acids. Germline assignment: CDR1 SGHRS and CDR2 YFSETQ.

This clonotype was counted ten times or more. V and J are TRBV20-1 and TRBJ1-1; possibly TRBD1 for D (6 bases). There are 16 residues in the CDR3. V gave up 2 bases and J gave up 7 bases, with 23 bases separating them. Germline values: CDR1 DFQATT, CDR2 SNEGSKA (reference sequence). The CDR3 loop is CSARNTGFKGGNEAFF. CDR3 DNA sequence: TGCAGTGCTAGAAATACAGGGTTTAAGGGAGGGAATGAAGCTTTCTTT.

The chain uses TRBV29-1 and TRBJ2-5; tentatively, D is TRBD1 or TRBD2 (5 bases each). Trimming cost V 0 bases and J 9 bases, with 8 bases left between them. Germline loops: CDR1 SQVTM, CDR2 ANQGSEA. The CDR3 totals 11 residues. CDR3 sequence reads: CSVEDLGAQYF. The DNA for the CDR3 is TGCAGCGTTGAAGATCTGGGGGCCCAGTACTTC.

This clonotype was picked up many times. The chain has TRBV20-1 and TRBJ2-7; D uncertain. Germline V gives CDR1 DFQATT, CDR2 SNEGSKA (reference sequence). The ends were cut back, 6 bases at V and 3 bases at J, with 18 bases in the middle. The CDR3 spans 14 residues. For the CDR3, the DNA is TGCAGTGCGGCAACCGGGCCTACGTTCTACGAGCAGTACTTC. This gives the protein CSAATGPTFYEQYF.

This clonotype was counted only a few times. The chain employs TRBV5-1 and TRBJ2-5, with TRBD2 matching over 13 bases. The CDR3 covers 15 residues. Trimming removed 6 bases from V and 1 base from J; junction bases left unmatched: 3. CDR1 is SGHRS, CDR2 YFSETQ, per germline. The DNA for the CDR3 is TGCGCCAGCAAGGGGACTAGCGGGATCCAAGAGACCCAGTACTTC. This sequence encodes CASKGTSGIQETQYF.

The chain joins TRBV27 to TRBJ2-3; D might be TRBD1 or TRBD2, each matching 5 bases. Germline V gene sequence: CDR1 MNHEY, CDR2 SMNVEV (reference sequence). The CDR3 consists of 15 residues. Trimming left V 6 bases short and J 2 bases short, with 15 bases between. CDR3 protein: CASRGVADFTDTQYF. In DNA, the CDR3 is TGTGCCAGCAGGGGGGTGGCCGACTTCACAGATACGCAGTATTTT.

The chain joins TRBV28 to TRBJ1-6; TRBD1 matches 8 bases. The J segment lost 5 bases and the V segment lost 5 bases, leaving 8 bases of the junction unmatched. CDR1 and CDR2 from the germline V gene are MDHEN and SYDVKM. This CDR3 contains 16 residues. The CDR3 DNA reads TGTGCCAGCAGTACCCCGGACAGGGAGGATAATTCACCCCTCCACTTT. It codes for CASSTPDREDNSPLHF.

The chain has TRBV20-1 and TRBJ2-1; possibly TRBD2 for D (6 bases). This CDR3 spans 15 amino acids. The V gene's germline CDR1 is DFQATT and CDR2 SNEGSKA (reference sequence). V was shortened by 6 bases and J by 1 base, with 16 bases between the two germline ends. The CDR3 DNA sequence: TGCAGTGCAATGGGAGGCAGGGTATCCTACAATGAGCAGTTCTTC. This gives the protein CSAMGGRVSYNEQFF.

This clonotype was counted a few times. This chain links TRBV27 with TRBJ2-3, with D maybe TRBD2 (6 bases). The V gene lost 1 base and the J gene lost 10 bases, with 21 bases spanning the gap. This CDR3 contains 16 residues. Germline CDR1 MNHEY, CDR2 SMNVEV (reference sequence). The CDR3 loop reads CASSLWVAAGLGAQYF. The CDR3 coding sequence is TGTGCCAGCAGTTTATGGGTAGCGGCCGGGTTGGGGGCGCAGTATTTT.

This clonotype has just a few counts. The rearrangement links TRBV7-9 to TRBJ2-3; D is ambiguous. Per the germline V gene, CDR1 is SEHNR and CDR2 is FQNEAQ (reference sequence). V lost 3 bases and J 5 bases, leaving 12 bases between the germline ends. This CDR3 contains 14 residues. The CDR3 region is CASSFLMPQDTQYF. The CDR3, as DNA: TGTGCCAGCAGCTTCCTCATGCCTCAAGATACGCAGTATTTT.

The chain uses TRBV18 and TRBJ2-7; TRBD1 matches at 7 bases. Germline CDR1 reads KGHSH; CDR2 reads LQKENI. Trimming removed 5 bases from V and 5 bases from J; junction bases left unmatched: 6. The CDR3 consists of 13 residues. CDR3 loop: CASSFKGADEQYF. CDR3 DNA sequence: TGTGCCAGCTCATTCAAGGGGGCCGACGAGCAGTACTTC.

This clonotype has just a few counts. V usage is TRBV6-1 and J usage is TRBJ2-5, with D perhaps TRBD1 (6 bases). CDR1 and CDR2 (germline): MNHNS, SASEGT. The V end lost 7 bases, the J end lost 5 bases, and 14 bases lay between the germline ends. CDR3 size: 13 residues. This chain's CDR3 is CASTTGFEETQYF. CDR3 sequence (DNA): TGTGCCAGCACGACAGGATTCGAGGAGACCCAGTACTTC.

J is TRBJ2-1 and V is TRBV14; D not resolved. With 2 bases removed from V and 7 bases from J, the gap between germline ends came to 12 bases. The CDR3 is 14 amino acids. The germline V gene has CDR1 SGHDN and CDR2 FVKESK. The DNA of the CDR3 is TGTGCCAGCAGCCAATTAAGCTGGGCGAATGAGCAGTTCTTC. This gives the protein CASSQLSWANEQFF. Full variable domain (remainder filled in from reference TRBV14 and TRBJ2-1): EAGVTQFPSHSVIEKGQTVTLRCDPISGHDNLYWYRRVMGKEIKFLLHFVKESKQDESGMPNNRFLAERTGGTYSTLKVQPAELEDSGVYFCASSQLSWANEQFFGPGTRLTVL.

V gene TRBV6-2 or TRBV6-3 combines with J gene TRBJ2-5; the match to TRBD2 covers 9 bases. The germline V gene has CDR1 MNHEY and CDR2 SVGEGT. This CDR3 comprises 16 residues. The junction had 10 bases not matched to a gene; V was cut back by 6 bases and J by 2 bases. The CDR3 here is CASSPLTTSGQETQYF. As DNA, the CDR3 is TGTGCCAGCAGCCCTTTAACGACTAGCGGACAAGAGACCCAGTACTTC.

V and J are TRBV5-4 and TRBJ2-2; 7 bases line up with TRBD1. V lost 2 bases and J lost 0; bases outside the gene matches: 16. This CDR3 comprises 20 residues. Per the germline V gene, CDR1 is SGHNT and CDR2 is YYREEE (reference sequence). The CDR3 DNA reads as TGTGCCAGCAGCTTTTTTTTCACCGGGACAGTGATGGCGAACACCGGGGAGCTGTTTTTT. Translated: CASSFFFTGTVMANTGELFF.

This clonotype appeared a few times. The J gene is TRBJ1-1, the V gene TRBV11-2; D remains ambiguous. Trimming took off 7 bases at V and 4 bases at J, with 16 bases between the two ends. The CDR3 is 14 residues long. CDR1 is SGHAT, CDR2 FQNNGV, per germline. The CDR3 DNA reads as TGTGCCAGCACCATCACGTGGGATGTCACTGAAGCTTTCTTT. Its protein is CASTITWDVTEAFF. Based on the CDR3 plus reference TRBV11-2 and TRBJ1-1, the full variable domain is EAGVAQSPRYKIIEKRQSVAFWCNPISGHATLYWYQQILGQGPKLLIQFQNNGVVDDSQLPKDRFSAERLKGVDSTLKIQPAKLEDSAVYLCASTITWDVTEAFFGQGTRLTVV.

The genes are TRBV5-6 and TRBJ2-7; TRBD2 aligns across 11 bases. Germline-derived CDR1 and CDR2 are SGHDT and YYEEEE. J gave up 5 bases and V 3 bases, and 7 bases lay outside the gene matches. The CDR3 has 15 residues. Here the CDR3 reads CASSSPTSGNHEQYF. Here the CDR3 DNA reads TGTGCCAGCAGCTCACCGACTAGCGGGAACCACGAGCAGTACTTC. Complete variable domain (other parts from reference TRBV5-6 and TRBJ2-7): DAGVTQSPTHLIKTRGQQVTLRCSPKSGHDTVSWYQQALGQGPQFIFQYYEEEERQRGNFPDRFSGHQFPNYSSELNVNALLLGDSALYLCASSSPTSGNHEQYFGPGTRLTVT.

This clonotype was seen ten or more times. The chain combines TRBV7-9 with TRBJ2-1; D is unresolved. In germline, CDR1 is SEHNR, CDR2 FQNEAQ (reference sequence). The V end was cut by 3 bases, the J end by 2 bases, with 8 bases between. This CDR3 has 14 residues. The chain's CDR3 is CASSLSLAYNEQFF. The CDR3 coding sequence is TGTGCCAGCAGCTTGAGCCTAGCCTACAATGAGCAGTTCTTC.

The sample holds many counts of this clonotype. The V call is TRBV18, the J call TRBJ2-7; D not resolved. CDR1 is KGHSH, CDR2 LQKENI, per germline. V lost 2 bases, J lost 0 bases, and 8 bases lay in between. The CDR3 length is 14 residues. CDR3 protein: CASSPDGFSYEQYF. The CDR3 DNA sequence: TGTGCCAGCTCACCAGACGGTTTCTCCTACGAGCAGTACTTC.

This clonotype showed up many times. This chain links TRBV20-1 with TRBJ2-5, with 9 positions matching TRBD2. V lost 0 bases and J lost 4; bases outside the gene matches: 3. In germline, CDR1 is DFQATT, CDR2 SNEGSKA (reference sequence). This CDR3 is built from 14 residues. The CDR3 region has the DNA TGCAGTGCTAGAGACGTGACTAGCGGAGAGACCCAGTACTTC. It is translated as CSARDVTSGETQYF.

The rearrangement links TRBV7-9 to TRBJ2-1; 10 bases align to TRBD2. The germline V gene has CDR1 SEHNR and CDR2 FQNEAQ (reference sequence). V shed 4 bases and J 4 bases; nucleotides not matched to a gene: 4. This CDR3 region has 15 residues. CDR3 sequence reads: CASSSASGSYNEQFF. The DNA for the CDR3 is TGTGCCAGCAGCTCGGCTAGCGGGAGTTACAATGAGCAGTTCTTC.

This clonotype has a count of ten or more. V is TRBV27 and J is TRBJ2-1, with D tentatively TRBD1 (6 bases). This CDR3 region has 15 residues. The germline gives CDR1 MNHEY, CDR2 SMNVEV (reference sequence). With 5 bases removed from V and 7 bases from J, the gap between germline ends came to 18 bases. The CDR3 sequence: CASSLHRVLWNEQFF. The CDR3 DNA is TGTGCCAGCAGTCTTCACAGGGTATTATGGAATGAGCAGTTCTTC.

As to this clonotype: A single base separates this from a much larger clone, so it may be a read error. V is TRBV10-3 and J is TRBJ2-7; D call uncertain. The V end lost 3 bases, the J end lost 3 bases, and 6 bases lay between the germline ends. Germline CDR1 reads ENHRY; CDR2 reads SYGVKD. This CDR3 contains 12 residues. The CDR3 region is CAISDKVYEQYF. As DNA, the CDR3 is TGTGCCATCAGTGACAAGGTCTACGAGCAGTACTTC.

This clonotype was observed many times. The chain joins TRBV15 to TRBJ2-1; no clear D. This CDR3 is 14 amino acids long. Per germline, CDR1 LNHNV and CDR2 YYDKDF (reference sequence). Trimming took 0 bases from V and 2 from J, leaving 5 bases between them. CDR3 DNA sequence: TGTGCCACCAGCAGAGATTTAGCCTACAATGAGCAGTTCTTC. This encodes CATSRDLAYNEQFF.

In regard to this clonotype: Sequence at one end of the junction differs from germline and may be a read error. This sequence joins TRBV5-1 and TRBJ2-1, with 8 bases fitting TRBD2. The germline gives CDR1 SGHRS, CDR2 YFSETQ. The CDR3 extends over 16 amino acids. For the CDR3, the DNA is TGCTCCAGCAGCTTGGACCTACTAGCGGAATACAATGAGCAGTTCTTC. Amino acid sequence: CSSSLDLLAEYNEQFF.